This T cell receptor (beta chain) is from a study of T-cell memory formation after mild COVID-19 (dated by TCRdb to the early 2020s). Some background on the complete study: TCR sequence clusters from the two donors were found to be largely donor specific. T-cell clones expanding and contracting after mild COVID-19 in a couple of donors were tracked by longitudinal TCRalpha and TCRbeta repertoire sequencing. Two young, previously healthy adult volunteers made up the cohort, one male and one female. The study at large found these results: Contracting CD4+ clones appeared mostly in the CM and EM memory subsets, whereas CD8+ clones were enriched in EMRA. Some responding clones were detected in pre-infection memory, suggesting pre-existing cross-reactive memory T cells joined the SARS-CoV-2 response. Balanced CD4/CD8 phenotypes were observed for clones contracting from day 15 to 85, whereas a bias towards CD4+ was observed for a second wave of clones expanding from day 15 to 37. The study covered only a couple of mild cases, and larger cohorts including severe cases with pre-infection samples were considered necessary. SARS-CoV-2 specificity of the second-wave clones peaking on day 37 was not confirmed.

Sequencing relied on an Illumina NovaSeq 6000. TCRalpha and TCRbeta cDNA libraries were built by 5'RACE with constant-segment primers, adding sample barcodes and unique molecular identifiers. Trizol reagent was used to extract RNA from every sample. Amplification of the libraries took two PCR steps, and the second step added a second sample barcode plus Illumina TruSeq adapters. Sequencing of the libraries was done on an Illumina NovaSeq, producing 2 x 150 bp paired-end reads. The study's own analysis went as follows. The reads were demultiplexed and collapsed into UMI-guided consensus sequences using migec v1.2.7. Using mixcr v2.1.11, UMI consensuses were aligned to TRA and TRB V and J templates and then assembled into clonotypes. A clonotype was counted as expanded or contracted only if both edgeR and NoisET called the change significant, with noise models trained on biological replicates. For edgeR calls, the thresholds were a false discovery rate-adjusted p below 0.01 and a log2 fold-change of 1. PCA with hierarchical clustering of max-normalized trajectories of the 1000 most abundant clonotypes was used as exploratory dynamics analysis. Separately sequenced CD4+ and CD8+ repertoires were used to assign a CD4 or CD8 phenotype to each responding clone. The public reads were reprocessed in TCRdb via fastp at Q25 and MiXCR, keeping in-frame beta chains. Each entry is one CDR3 protein sequence, shown with its most common DNA and genes. For this entry, the V and J calls and clone size follow TCRdb and not the study's own pipeline. For this sample there are 400,000 to 550,000 distinct CDR3 sequences; about 23% appear just once. The ten largest account for approximately 12% of the sample.

With regard to this clonotype: It lacks a known antigen. Qualities for individual bases were not recorded, and no much larger clone is one base off.

Ficoll-Paque density gradient centrifugation was the method used to isolate PBMCs. Unmatched junction bases come to 6, with V trimmed by 8 bases and J by 1 base. For CDR1 and CDR2, the germline V gene lists SQVTM and ANQGSEA. The CDR3 contains 13 residues, cysteine and phenylalanine counted. Only CDR3 DNA is held: 39 bases, read in frame from base 1. This receptor was taken from an adult woman who had mild COVID-19 (a few samples of this study predate the infection). The sample titles of this study are shuffled in the database, so cell type and time point are left out; the donor was told from shared clones. The chain uses TRBV29-1 and TRBJ1-1; 8 central bases correspond to TRBD1. The sample consisted of PBMCs or a T cell subset sorted from them (not recorded which). Here the CDR3 is given as CSSSGTGNTEAFF. The DNA sequence is as follows: TGCAGCTCATCCGGGACAGGGAACACTGAAGCTTTCTTT.